Listed here is a single TCR beta chain. Its antigen is as yet unknown. With autoimmune disease history or systemic immunosuppression, patients were excluded. Blood was sampled at baseline, cycle 4 day 1, and cycle 7 day 1. The data were taken from a study of OX40 agonist ivuxolimab in advanced cancers. Here immunoSEQ multiplex PCR was the method, and the copy in TCRdb shows in-frame clones only, minus some. The data hold 130,000 or so clones, with roughly 93% observed a single time. V lost 5 bases and J lost 4, with 12 bases in between. The CDR3 is made up of 14 amino acids. In germline, CDR1 is WSHSY, CDR2 SAAADI. Findings and caveats of the study: CD8+ T cells (on average) carried more expanded clones than CD4+ T cells. CD4+ and CD8+ blood T cells expanded clonally by week 6 at 0.1 to 3.0 mg/kg.

The TCR sequence derives from an adult with an advanced solid tumor such as melanoma, head and neck, liver or kidney cancer. The chain has TRBV10-2 and TRBJ1-3, with D possibly matching TRBD1 (6 bases). Here the sequenced sample was CD4+ or CD8+ T cells sorted from blood, taken in a trial of the OX40 agonist ivuxolimab. DNA for the CDR3: TGCGCCAGCAGTCAGGACAGCGCAGGAAACACCATATATTTT. This translates into CASSQDSAGNTIYF.